This TCR beta chain was recovered during a study of beta chain features in type 1 diabetes. The isolated RNA, all of it, was reverse transcribed, so expressed TCRB transcripts were what got sequenced. Clones were read by immunoSEQ multiplex PCR, and TCRdb kept only the in-frame ones, dropping some. Here the sample spans almost 350,000 clones, approximately 8.2% being singletons. Germline values: CDR1 LGHNA, CDR2 YNFKEQ. V lost 5 bases, J lost 2 bases, and 6 bases stayed unmatched. The CDR3 spans 16 residues. In the case of this clone: As yet, its antigen is unknown.

Study outcomes and limitations: Patients with type 1 diabetes showed fewer VDJ junction insertions and more deletions.

The TCR sequence derives from a woman between 18 and 29 years old in good health. The source material was central memory CD4+ T cells from blood. The chain is built from TRBV4-2 and TRBJ2-6; TRBD1 matches at 7 bases. The DNA of the CDR3 is TGTGCCAGCAGCTTGGAGACAGGGACTGGGGCCAACGTCCTGACTTTC. This sequence encodes CASSLETGTGANVLTF.